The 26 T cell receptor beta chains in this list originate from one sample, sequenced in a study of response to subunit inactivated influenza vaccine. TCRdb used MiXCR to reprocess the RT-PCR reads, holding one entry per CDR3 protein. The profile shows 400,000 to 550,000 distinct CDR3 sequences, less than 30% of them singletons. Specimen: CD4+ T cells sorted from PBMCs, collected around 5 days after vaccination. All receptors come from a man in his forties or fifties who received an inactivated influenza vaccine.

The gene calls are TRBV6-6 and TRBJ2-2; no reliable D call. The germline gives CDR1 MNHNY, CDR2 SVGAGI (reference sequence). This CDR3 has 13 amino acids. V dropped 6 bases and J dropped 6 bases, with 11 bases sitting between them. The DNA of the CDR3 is TGTGCCAGCAGCCGACAACGACCCGGGGAGCTGTTTTTT. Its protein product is CASSRQRPGELFF.

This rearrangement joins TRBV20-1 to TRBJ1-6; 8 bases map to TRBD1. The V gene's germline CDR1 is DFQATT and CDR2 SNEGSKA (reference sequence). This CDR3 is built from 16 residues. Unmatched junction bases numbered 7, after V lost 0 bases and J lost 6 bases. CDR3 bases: TGCAGTGCTAGAGAACGGGACAGGACGGGTAATTCACCCCTCCACTTT. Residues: CSARERDRTGNSPLHF.

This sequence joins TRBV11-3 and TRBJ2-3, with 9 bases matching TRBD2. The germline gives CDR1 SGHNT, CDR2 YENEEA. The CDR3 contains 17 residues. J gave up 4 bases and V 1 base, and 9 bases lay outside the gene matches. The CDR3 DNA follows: TGTGCCAGCAGCTTAGTTTATGGTAGCGGGAGCTCAGATACGCAGTATTTT. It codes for CASSLVYGSGSSDTQYF.

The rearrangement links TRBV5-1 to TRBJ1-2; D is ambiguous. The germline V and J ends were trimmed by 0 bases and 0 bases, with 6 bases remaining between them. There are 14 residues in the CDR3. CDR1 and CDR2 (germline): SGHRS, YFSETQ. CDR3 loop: CASSLVQSNYGYTF. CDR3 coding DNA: TGCGCCAGCAGCTTGGTTCAGTCTAACTATGGCTACACCTTC.

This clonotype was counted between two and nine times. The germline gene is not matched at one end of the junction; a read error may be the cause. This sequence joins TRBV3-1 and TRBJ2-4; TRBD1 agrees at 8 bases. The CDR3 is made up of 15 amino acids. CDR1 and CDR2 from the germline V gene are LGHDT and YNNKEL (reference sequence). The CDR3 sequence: CASSQVRTGISGAVF. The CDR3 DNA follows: TGTGCCAGCAGCCAAGTTCGGACAGGGATATCTGGAGCGGTCTTC.

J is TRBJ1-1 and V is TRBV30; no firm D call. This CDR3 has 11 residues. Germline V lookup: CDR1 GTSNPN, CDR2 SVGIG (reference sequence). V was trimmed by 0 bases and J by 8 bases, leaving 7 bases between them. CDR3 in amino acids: CAWSVRSEAFF. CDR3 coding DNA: TGTGCCTGGAGTGTACGGTCAGAAGCTTTCTTT.

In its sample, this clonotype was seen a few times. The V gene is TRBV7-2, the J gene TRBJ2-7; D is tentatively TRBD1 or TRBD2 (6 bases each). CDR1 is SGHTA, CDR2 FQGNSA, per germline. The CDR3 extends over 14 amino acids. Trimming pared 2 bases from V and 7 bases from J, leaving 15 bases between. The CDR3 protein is CASSLHRAAGEQYF. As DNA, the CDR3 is TGTGCCAGCAGCTTACACAGGGCCGCGGGAGAGCAGTACTTC. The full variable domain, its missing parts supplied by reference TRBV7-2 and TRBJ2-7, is GAGVSQSPSNKVTEKGKDVELRCDPISGHTALYWYRQSLGQGLEFLIYFQGNSAPDKSGLPSDRFSAERTGGSVSTLTIQRTQQEDSAVYLCASSLHRAAGEQYFGPGTRLTVT.

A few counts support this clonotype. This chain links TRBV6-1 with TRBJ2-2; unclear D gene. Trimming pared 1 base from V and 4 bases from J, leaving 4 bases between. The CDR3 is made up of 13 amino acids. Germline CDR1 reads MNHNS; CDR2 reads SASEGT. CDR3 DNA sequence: TGTGCCAGCAGTGAAGTTGTCACCGGGGAGCTGTTTTTT. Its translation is CASSEVVTGELFF.

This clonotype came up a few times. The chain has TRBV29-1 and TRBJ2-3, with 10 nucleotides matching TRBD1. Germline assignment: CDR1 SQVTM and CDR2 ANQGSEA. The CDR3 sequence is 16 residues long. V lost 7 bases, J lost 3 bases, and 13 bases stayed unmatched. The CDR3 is CSATPGQGVRTDTQYF. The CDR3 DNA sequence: TGCAGCGCTACCCCCGGACAGGGGGTAAGGACAGATACGCAGTATTTT.

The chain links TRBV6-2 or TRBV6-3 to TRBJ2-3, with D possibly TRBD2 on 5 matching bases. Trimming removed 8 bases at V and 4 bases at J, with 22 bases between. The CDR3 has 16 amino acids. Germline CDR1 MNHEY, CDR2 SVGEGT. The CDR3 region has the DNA TGTGCCAGCGCCCTCCCCACTAGTGGTGGGCCAGATACGCAGTATTTT. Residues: CASALPTSGGPDTQYF.

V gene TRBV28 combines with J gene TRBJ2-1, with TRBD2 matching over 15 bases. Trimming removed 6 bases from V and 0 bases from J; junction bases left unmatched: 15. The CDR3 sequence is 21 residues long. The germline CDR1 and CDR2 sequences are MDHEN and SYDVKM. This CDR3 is CASSLIGTSGGYLSSYNEQFF. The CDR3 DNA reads TGTGCCAGCAGCCTAATAGGGACTAGCGGGGGGTACCTTAGCTCCTACAATGAGCAGTTCTTC.

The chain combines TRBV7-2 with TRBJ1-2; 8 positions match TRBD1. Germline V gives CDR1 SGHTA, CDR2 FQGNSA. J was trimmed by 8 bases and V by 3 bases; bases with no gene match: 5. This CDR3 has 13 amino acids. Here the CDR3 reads CASSLDRERGYTF. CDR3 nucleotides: TGTGCCAGCAGCTTGGACAGGGAGAGGGGCTACACCTTC.

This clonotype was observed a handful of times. CDR3 DNA sequence: TGTGCCAGCAGCTTAGAAGCGGGAGGAGGGTATGAGCAGTTCTTC. Translation: CASSLEAGGGYEQFF. This chain uses TRBV7-8 with TRBJ2-1; 9 bases fit TRBD2. V dropped 1 base and J dropped 8; count of bases not matched to a gene: 6. CDR1 is SGHVS, CDR2 FQNEAQ, per germline. CDR3 length: 15 residues.

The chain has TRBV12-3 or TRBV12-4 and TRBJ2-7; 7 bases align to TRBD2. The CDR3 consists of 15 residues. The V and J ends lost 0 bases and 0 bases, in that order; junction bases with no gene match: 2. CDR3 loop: CASSLATSDSYEQYF. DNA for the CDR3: TGTGCCAGCAGTTTAGCCACTAGCGACTCCTACGAGCAGTACTTC.

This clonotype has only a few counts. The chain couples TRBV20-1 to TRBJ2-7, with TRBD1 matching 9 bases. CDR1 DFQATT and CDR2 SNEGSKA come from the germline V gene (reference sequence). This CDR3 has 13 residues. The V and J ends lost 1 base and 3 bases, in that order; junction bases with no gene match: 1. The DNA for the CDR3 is TGCAGTGCTAGAGGGGACAGGGACTACGAGCAGTACTTC. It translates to CSARGDRDYEQYF.

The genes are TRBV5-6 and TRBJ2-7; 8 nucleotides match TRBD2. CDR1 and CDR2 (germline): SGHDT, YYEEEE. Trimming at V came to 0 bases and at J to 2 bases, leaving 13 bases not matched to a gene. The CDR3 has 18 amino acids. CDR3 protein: CASSLGGAVREGTYEQYF. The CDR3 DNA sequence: TGTGCCAGCAGCTTGGGAGGCGCGGTCCGGGAGGGAACCTACGAGCAGTACTTC.

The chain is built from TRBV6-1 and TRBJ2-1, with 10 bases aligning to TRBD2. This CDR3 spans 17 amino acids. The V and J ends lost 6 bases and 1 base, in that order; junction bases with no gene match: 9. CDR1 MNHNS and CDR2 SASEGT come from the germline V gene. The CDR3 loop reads CASRGAGGPVSYNEQFF. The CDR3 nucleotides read TGTGCCAGCAGAGGAGCGGGGGGGCCAGTATCCTACAATGAGCAGTTCTTC.

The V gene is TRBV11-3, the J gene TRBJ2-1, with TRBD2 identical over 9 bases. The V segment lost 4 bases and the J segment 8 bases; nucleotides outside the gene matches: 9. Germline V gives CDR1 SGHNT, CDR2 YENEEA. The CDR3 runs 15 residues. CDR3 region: CASSSGVAGVHEQFF. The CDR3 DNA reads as TGTGCCAGCAGCTCCGGGGTAGCGGGAGTCCATGAGCAGTTCTTC.

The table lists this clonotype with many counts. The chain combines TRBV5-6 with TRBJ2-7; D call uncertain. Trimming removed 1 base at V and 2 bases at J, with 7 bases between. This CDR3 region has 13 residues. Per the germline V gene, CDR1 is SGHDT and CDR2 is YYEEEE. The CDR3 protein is CASSLYKTYEQYF. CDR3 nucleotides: TGTGCCAGCAGCTTGTACAAGACCTACGAGCAGTACTTC.

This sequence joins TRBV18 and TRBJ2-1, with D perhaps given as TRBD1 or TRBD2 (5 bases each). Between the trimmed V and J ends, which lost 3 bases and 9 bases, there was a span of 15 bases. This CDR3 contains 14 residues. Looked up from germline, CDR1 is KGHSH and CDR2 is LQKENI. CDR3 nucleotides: TGTGCCAGCTCACCGGGGGTCCATGAGGGTGAGCAGTTCTTC. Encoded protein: CASSPGVHEGEQFF.

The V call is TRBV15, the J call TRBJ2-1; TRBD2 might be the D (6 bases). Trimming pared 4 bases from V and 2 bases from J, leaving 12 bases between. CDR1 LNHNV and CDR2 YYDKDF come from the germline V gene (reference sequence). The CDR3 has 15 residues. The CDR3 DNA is TGTGCCACCAGCACACGACTAGTCCCCTACAATGAGCAGTTCTTC. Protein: CATSTRLVPYNEQFF.

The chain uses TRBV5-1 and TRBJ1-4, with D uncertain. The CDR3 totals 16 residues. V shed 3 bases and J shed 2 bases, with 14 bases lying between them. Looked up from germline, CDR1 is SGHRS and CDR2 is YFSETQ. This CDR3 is CASSSTPGRTNEKLFF. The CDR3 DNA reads TGCGCCAGCAGCTCCACACCTGGGCGCACTAATGAAAAACTGTTTTTT.

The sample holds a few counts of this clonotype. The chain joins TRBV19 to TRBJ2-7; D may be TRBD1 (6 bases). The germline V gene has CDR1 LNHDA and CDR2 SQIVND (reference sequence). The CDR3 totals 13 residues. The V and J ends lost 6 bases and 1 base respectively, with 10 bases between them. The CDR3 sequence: CASRRGQSYEQYF. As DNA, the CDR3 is TGTGCCAGTAGAAGAGGACAGTCCTACGAGCAGTACTTC.

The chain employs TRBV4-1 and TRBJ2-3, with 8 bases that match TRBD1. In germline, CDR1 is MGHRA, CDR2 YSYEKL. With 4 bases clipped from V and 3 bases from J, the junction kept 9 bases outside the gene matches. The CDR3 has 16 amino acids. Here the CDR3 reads CASSLSGGGVTDTQYF. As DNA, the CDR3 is TGCGCCAGCAGCCTTTCAGGGGGCGGGGTGACAGATACGCAGTATTTT.

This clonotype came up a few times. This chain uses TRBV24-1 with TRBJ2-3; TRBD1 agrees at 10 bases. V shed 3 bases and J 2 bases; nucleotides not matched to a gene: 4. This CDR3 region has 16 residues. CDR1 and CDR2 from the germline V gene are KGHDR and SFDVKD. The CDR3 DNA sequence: TGTGCCACCAGTGATCTCGGGACAGGGGACACAGATACGCAGTATTTT. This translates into CATSDLGTGDTDTQYF.

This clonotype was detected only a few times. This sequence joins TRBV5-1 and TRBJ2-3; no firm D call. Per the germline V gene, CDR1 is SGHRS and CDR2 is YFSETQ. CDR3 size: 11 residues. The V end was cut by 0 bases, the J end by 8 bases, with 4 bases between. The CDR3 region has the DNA TGCGCCAGCAGCTTGGATTTTACGCAGTATTTT. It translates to CASSLDFTQYF.